This T cell receptor (beta chain) derives from a study of T cells in Graves' hyperthyroidism and ophthalmopathy. Germline V gene lookup returns CDR1 MDHEN and CDR2 SYDVKM. V lost 0 bases and J lost 0, with 8 bases in between. This CDR3 contains 15 residues. There were TCR beta CDR3 regions amplified from RNA transcripts. A set of HTBI primers served as the primers for a first-round RT-PCR of the TCR CDR3. TCRdb reprocessed the multiplex PCR reads via MiXCR and lists one record per CDR3 protein. The sample has about 180,000 distinct CDR3 sequences; about 15% are singletons. Many counts were recorded for this clonotype.

The sample comprised blood. The receptor's source is a woman between 50 and 59 years old with Graves' hyperthyroidism. This chain uses TRBV28 with TRBJ1-1; unclear D gene. The CDR3 nucleotides read TGTGCCAGCAGTTTATGGGACCCCTTGAACACTGAAGCTTTCTTT. It translates to CASSLWDPLNTEAFF.